One and the same sample provided the 10 T cell receptor beta chains below, sequenced in a study of ipilimumab plus nivolumab after autologous stem cell transplantation. The method was immunoSEQ multiplex PCR; TCRdb's version includes in-frame clones alone and lacks a portion of them. The sample includes some 43,000 clones, around nine tenths of them seen just once. Here the sequenced sample was PBMCs, taken in a trial of ipilimumab plus nivolumab as post-transplant consolidation. The receptors come from a male donor with multiple myeloma.

V usage is TRBV27 and J usage is TRBJ2-1; 10 nucleotides agree with TRBD1. The CDR3 is 15 amino acids. CDR1 is MNHEY and CDR2 is SMNVEV in the germline V gene (reference sequence). V lost 3 bases and J lost 4; bases outside the gene matches: 3. For the CDR3, the DNA is TGTGCCAGCAGTTTGGGACAGGGGAGTTACAATGAGCAGTTCTTC. Its protein product is CASSLGQGSYNEQFF.

The chain combines TRBV27 with TRBJ2-7, with D maybe TRBD1 (5 bases). Trimming cost V 6 bases and J 2 bases, with 11 bases left between them. CDR1 MNHEY and CDR2 SMNVEV come from the germline V gene (reference sequence). CDR3 size: 13 residues. CDR3 protein: CASRKDSPYEQYF. CDR3 nucleotide sequence: TGTGCCAGCAGGAAAGACAGTCCCTACGAGCAGTACTTC.

The chain recombines TRBV5-6 with TRBJ2-7, with 9 bases that match TRBD2. After removal of 4 bases from V and 0 bases from J, the junction contained 5 bases not matched to a gene. The V gene's germline CDR1 is SGHDT and CDR2 YYEEEE. The CDR3 totals 15 residues. CDR3 amino acids: CASSPTSGFSYEQYF. CDR3 nucleotide sequence: TGTGCCAGCAGCCCCACTAGCGGGTTCTCCTACGAGCAGTACTTC.

The V and J genes are TRBV9 and TRBJ2-5, with D uncertain. The CDR3 runs 13 residues. Trimming shortened V by 4 bases and J by 3 bases, and 10 bases separated the two germline ends. CDR1 is SGDLS, CDR2 YYNGEE, per germline. The CDR3 reads CASSPRVKETQYF. CDR3 sequence (DNA): TGTGCCAGCAGCCCCCGGGTCAAAGAGACCCAGTACTTC.

The J gene is TRBJ2-1, the V gene TRBV19; D might be TRBD1 (6 bases). Germline V lookup: CDR1 LNHDA, CDR2 SQIVND (reference sequence). This CDR3 comprises 14 residues. V shed 9 bases and J shed 0 bases, with 12 bases lying between them. CDR3 protein: CASNNRASYNEQFF. The CDR3 DNA reads TGTGCCAGCAATAACAGGGCCTCCTACAATGAGCAGTTCTTC.

This clone came up once. The rearrangement links TRBV6-1 to TRBJ1-5; no definite D call. The CDR3 totals 13 residues. CDR1 MNHNS and CDR2 SASEGT come from the germline V gene. Trimming removed 4 bases at V and 4 bases at J, with 8 bases between. The chain's CDR3 is CASSGDFNQPQHF. The CDR3 DNA reads TGTGCCAGCAGTGGCGACTTTAATCAGCCCCAGCATTTT.

The V gene is TRBV6-6, the J gene TRBJ2-7; D unresolved. Per the germline V gene, CDR1 is MNHNY and CDR2 is SVGAGI (reference sequence). The CDR3 runs 12 residues. V lost 2 bases and J lost 4, with 6 bases in between. CDR3 sequence: CASSYVAYEQYF. As DNA, the CDR3 is TGTGCCAGCAGTTACGTGGCTTACGAGCAGTACTTC.

The genes are TRBV6-1 and TRBJ1-5, with D hard to call. CDR1 is MNHNS and CDR2 is SASEGT in the germline V gene. The CDR3 consists of 13 residues. Trimming removed 8 bases at V and 0 bases at J, with 8 bases between. The chain's CDR3 is CASLSNSNQPQHF. The CDR3 region has the DNA TGTGCCAGCCTGAGTAATAGCAATCAGCCCCAGCATTTT.

The chain is built from TRBV4-2 and TRBJ1-2, with a weak D call TRBD1 (5 bases). The CDR3 is 14 amino acids. Germline V gene data show CDR1 as LGHNA and CDR2 as YNFKEQ. Trimming took 0 bases from V and 5 from J, leaving 10 bases between them. The CDR3 sequence is CASSQERGTYGYTF. CDR3 nucleotides: TGTGCCAGCAGCCAAGAGAGGGGAACTTATGGCTACACCTTC.

This clone has only one observation. CDR3 region: CAWSVDAPGEQYF. Here the CDR3 DNA reads TGTGCCTGGAGTGTGGACGCACCGGGGGAGCAGTACTTC. V gene TRBV30 combines with J gene TRBJ2-5; TRBD2 is a possible D gene (6 bases). Germline CDR1 and CDR2: GTSNPN and SVGIG (reference sequence). The germline V and J ends were trimmed by 0 bases and 11 bases, with 16 bases remaining between them. This CDR3 has 13 amino acids.